These 28 T cell receptor beta chains share one sample of origin, sequenced in a study of human thymus T cells. Using immunoSEQ multiplex PCR, the repertoire was profiled, and TCRdb retains in-frame clones only, with some absent. This sample has some 120,000 clones, with around 94% found just once. Resected material from corrective heart surgery provided the thymus tissue analysed. Sequencing was carried out using thymus tissue. All receptors derive from a boy younger than two with a congenital heart defect but otherwise immunologically healthy.

This clone has just one count. The gene calls are TRBV27 and TRBJ1-6; maybe TRBD1 (6 bases). The V gene's germline CDR1 is MNHEY and CDR2 SMNVEV (reference sequence). The CDR3 consists of 17 residues. V dropped 4 bases and J dropped 3 bases, with 16 bases sitting between them. The CDR3 nucleotides read TGTGCCAGCAGTTCGGGAGGGGGTGGATTCTATAATTCACCCCTCCACTTT. As protein: CASSSGGGGFYNSPLHF.

This clone was counted a single time. The genes are TRBV28 and TRBJ1-1; tentative D call: TRBD1 (6 bases). Germline CDR1 is MDHEN and CDR2 is SYDVKM. V lost 5 bases and J lost 11, with 18 bases in between. There are 13 residues in the CDR3. For the CDR3, the DNA is TGTGCCAGCAGTCTTTCTACAGGGTGGGGGGCTTTCTTT. Its translation: CASSLSTGWGAFF. Supplemented by reference TRBV28 and TRBJ1-1, the full variable domain reads DVKVTQSSRYLVKRTGEKVFLECVQDMDHENMFWYRQDPGLGLRLIYFSYDVKMKEKGDIPEGYSVSREKKERFSLILESASTNQTSMYLCASSLSTGWGAFFGQGTRLTVV.

V usage is TRBV6-5 and J usage is TRBJ2-7, with TRBD2 matching over 8 bases. Unmatched junction bases numbered 4, after V lost 1 base and J lost 2 bases. The CDR3 is 15 residues long. Germline CDR1 reads MNHEY; CDR2 reads SVGAGI. The CDR3 loop is CASSYLAGGPYEQYF. The CDR3 DNA reads TGTGCCAGCAGTTACTTGGCGGGGGGCCCCTACGAGCAGTACTTC.

CDR3 amino acids: CSVACGTAFTDTQYF. Here the CDR3 DNA reads TGCAGCGTTGCTTGCGGGACAGCATTCACAGATACGCAGTATTTT. The V gene is TRBV29-1, the J gene TRBJ2-3, with a weak D call TRBD1 (7 bases). Trimming pared 4 bases from V and 2 bases from J, leaving 16 bases between. This CDR3 is built from 15 residues. Germline V CDR1 and CDR2: SQVTM, ANQGSEA.

A single count supports this clone. The rearrangement links TRBV6-5 to TRBJ2-7; 7 bases align to TRBD1. This CDR3 has 14 residues. Trimming removed 5 bases from V and 0 bases from J; junction bases left unmatched: 4. Looked up from germline, CDR1 is MNHEY and CDR2 is SVGAGI. The chain's CDR3 is CASSLGQTSYEQYF. CDR3 coding DNA: TGTGCCAGCAGTCTGGGACAGACCTCCTACGAGCAGTACTTC.

V gene TRBV23-1 combines with J gene TRBJ2-3; D perhaps matches TRBD1 (5 bases). TRBV23-1 is filed as an ORF, its function uncertain. Trimming removed 8 bases at V and 10 bases at J, with 13 bases between. CDR3 length: 11 residues. The DNA of the CDR3 is TGCGCCAGCCTAGGGGCATCGGCGCAGTATTTT. It encodes CASLGASAQYF.

The chain carries TRBV21-1 and TRBJ2-7; the table assigns TRBD1, which was not confirmed against the DNA. TRBV21-1 is deemed a pseudogene. CDR3 length equals 17 residues. The CDR3 sequence is CASSCQDRDRQSYEQYF. The CDR3 DNA reads TGTGCCAGCAGCTGCCAAGACCGGGACAGGCAATCCTACGAGCAGTACTTC.

The J gene is TRBJ2-1, the V gene TRBV7-2; D unclear. Looked up from germline, CDR1 is SGHTA and CDR2 is FQGNSA. The ends were cut back, 3 bases at V and 0 bases at J, with 0 bases in the middle. This CDR3 comprises 12 residues. The CDR3 loop is CASSFSYNEQFF. The CDR3 DNA follows: TGTGCCAGCAGCTTCTCCTACAATGAGCAGTTCTTC.

V gene TRBV4-1 combines with J gene TRBJ1-2; D is uncertain. The CDR3 extends over 15 amino acids. Trimming removed 0 bases at V and 2 bases at J, with 10 bases between. Germline V gene lookup returns CDR1 MGHRA and CDR2 YSYEKL. The CDR3 region has the DNA TGCGCCAGCAGCCAAGAATGGAGCCCAAACTATGGCTACACCTTC. Amino acids: CASSQEWSPNYGYTF.

The chain uses TRBV9 and TRBJ2-1; 10 positions agree with TRBD2. V lost 0 bases, J lost 0 bases, and 6 bases stayed unmatched. The CDR3 totals 18 residues. Germline V gene lookup returns CDR1 SGDLS and CDR2 YYNGEE. CDR3 bases: TGTGCCAGCAGCGTAGGGTTTAGCGGGGGGCCCTCCTACAATGAGCAGTTCTTC. It translates to CASSVGFSGGPSYNEQFF.

The chain combines TRBV5-6 with TRBJ2-5; D remains unclear. The CDR3 loop spans 11 amino acids. Germline-derived CDR1 and CDR2 are SGHDT and YYEEEE. Between the trimmed V and J ends, which lost 3 bases and 4 bases, there was a span of 4 bases. CDR3 DNA: TGTGCCAGCAGCTCCGGAGAGACCCAGTACTTC. It codes for CASSSGETQYF.

The CDR3 nucleotides read TGTGCCAGCAGTGATGTGATGTTGGGCGCCACAGATACGCAGTATTTT. Translating it yields CASSDVMLGATDTQYF. The rearrangement links TRBV6-1 to TRBJ2-3; D is ambiguous. CDR3 length equals 16 residues. V dropped 3 bases and J dropped 2 bases, with 15 bases sitting between them. The germline V gene has CDR1 MNHNS and CDR2 SASEGT.

The DNA for the CDR3 is TGTGCCAGCAGTTCCCCGGGGGGCGTAGGAGGCTACACCTTC. It codes for CASSSPGGVGGYTF. This chain joins TRBV27 and TRBJ1-2; perhaps TRBD1 as D (6 bases). Germline V CDR1 and CDR2: MNHEY, SMNVEV (reference sequence). The CDR3 is 14 residues long. Between the trimmed V and J ends, which lost 4 bases and 8 bases, there was a span of 17 bases.

V usage is TRBV27 and J usage is TRBJ1-1; D remains ambiguous. Looked up from germline, CDR1 is MNHEY and CDR2 is SMNVEV (reference sequence). Trimming removed 3 bases from V and 8 bases from J, with 7 bases in between. This CDR3 has 11 residues. In DNA form, the CDR3 reads TGTGCCAGCAGTTTTTTAGGAGAAGCTTTCTTT. Translation: CASSFLGEAFF.

Only one count was recorded for this clone. This chain connects TRBV10-3 to TRBJ2-1; 12 bases map to TRBD2. Germline CDR1 and CDR2: ENHRY and SYGVKD. Germline trimming cut 10 bases from V and 5 bases from J; bases unmatched to any gene: 6. This CDR3 is 14 amino acids long. CDR3 in amino acids: CATPSGGENNEQFF. CDR3 sequence (DNA): TGTGCCACACCTAGCGGGGGGGAAAACAATGAGCAGTTCTTC.

V usage is TRBV15 and J usage is TRBJ1-2; D may be TRBD1 (5 bases). The CDR3 consists of 14 residues. The germline V gene encodes CDR1 LNHNV and CDR2 YYDKDF (reference sequence). V was pared by 0 bases and J by 5 bases, with 10 bases between. CDR3 loop: CATSREGRGYGYTF. The CDR3, as DNA: TGTGCCACCAGCAGAGAAGGGCGGGGGTATGGCTACACCTTC.

The chain couples TRBV9 to TRBJ2-7; tentative D call: TRBD2 (5 bases). Germline values: CDR1 SGDLS, CDR2 YYNGEE. This CDR3 comprises 14 residues. V was cut by 4 bases and J by 6 bases, with 17 bases left in between. The CDR3 DNA sequence: TGTGCCAGCAGCCTATCCGGAGGTCCGGTCGAGCAGTACTTC. Its translation: CASSLSGGPVEQYF.

The chain has TRBV7-9 and TRBJ2-2; D perhaps matches TRBD1 (6 bases). The CDR3 loop spans 15 amino acids. Between the trimmed V and J ends, which lost 4 bases and 2 bases, there was a span of 11 bases. Germline CDR1 and CDR2: SEHNR and FQNEAQ (reference sequence). The CDR3 sequence: CASSSSQGNTGELFF. DNA for the CDR3: TGTGCCAGCAGCTCATCACAGGGAAACACCGGGGAGCTGTTTTTT. The full variable domain, completed using reference TRBV7-9 and TRBJ2-2, is DTGVSQNPRHKITKRGQNVTFRCDPISEHNRLYWYRQTLGQGPEFLTYFQNEAQLEKSRLLSDRFSAERPKGSFSTLEIQRTEQGDSAMYLCASSSSQGNTGELFFGEGSRLTVL.

This chain joins TRBV7-2 and TRBJ2-2; TRBD2 matches 9 bases. Germline values: CDR1 SGHTA, CDR2 FQGNSA. This CDR3 comprises 15 residues. Trimming took 1 base from V and 7 from J; bases not matched to a gene: 4. Here the CDR3 reads CASSLVVAGDGELFF. The CDR3 DNA is TGTGCCAGCAGCTTAGTGGTAGCGGGGGACGGGGAGCTGTTTTTT.

This clone has only one observation. The chain recombines TRBV6-5 with TRBJ1-1, with 7 bases lining up with TRBD1. The CDR3 consists of 15 residues. With V trimmed by 2 bases and J by 1 base, 4 bases remained unmatched. Germline V gene data show CDR1 as MNHEY and CDR2 as SVGAGI. The CDR3 region is CASSYLRDRNTEAFF. CDR3 bases: TGTGCCAGCAGTTACCTCCGGGACAGGAACACTGAAGCTTTCTTT.

The V call is TRBV4-3, the J call TRBJ2-7, with D unclear. Germline CDR1 reads LGHNA; CDR2 reads YSLEER. The V end was cut by 4 bases, the J end by 0 bases, with 7 bases between. This CDR3 has 13 residues. The CDR3 protein is CASSRTGSYEQYF. The CDR3 DNA reads TGCGCCAGCAGCCGCACGGGCTCCTACGAGCAGTACTTC.

The chain is built from TRBV5-1 and TRBJ2-3; possibly TRBD2 for D (5 bases). Trimming removed 0 bases from V and 3 bases from J, with 14 bases in between. Looked up from germline, CDR1 is SGHRS and CDR2 is YFSETQ. This CDR3 is 16 amino acids long. The CDR3 protein is CASSLAPARRTDTQYF. The CDR3 bases are TGCGCCAGCAGCTTGGCCCCAGCGAGGAGGACAGATACGCAGTATTTT.

The CDR3 bases are TGTGCCACCGGGACAGCTATGAACACTGAAGCTTTCTTT. Translated: CATGTAMNTEAFF. The chain recombines TRBV10-3 with TRBJ1-1; 7 positions match TRBD1. J gave up 0 bases and V 10 bases, and 5 bases lay outside the gene matches. This CDR3 has 13 amino acids. CDR1 ENHRY and CDR2 SYGVKD come from the germline V gene.

V and J are TRBV9 and TRBJ1-2; D is unclear. The CDR3 runs to 12 residues. V lost 1 base and J lost 6, with 7 bases in between. Germline assignment: CDR1 SGDLS and CDR2 YYNGEE. This CDR3 is CASSVNGHGYTF. The CDR3, as DNA: TGTGCCAGCAGCGTAAATGGCCATGGCTACACCTTC.

The chain recombines TRBV27 with TRBJ1-5; D is undetermined. CDR1 and CDR2 (germline): MNHEY, SMNVEV (reference sequence). The CDR3 covers 14 residues. V was trimmed by 5 bases and J by 9 bases, leaving 17 bases between them. CDR3 residues: CASSPRELFSPQHF. The CDR3, as DNA: TGTGCCAGCAGTCCACGGGAGCTCTTTTCGCCCCAGCATTTT.

This chain connects TRBV7-8 to TRBJ1-5; D not certain. The CDR3 runs 16 residues. Germline V gene lookup returns CDR1 SGHVS and CDR2 FQNEAQ. V was pared by 5 bases and J by 0 bases, with 14 bases between. CDR3 residues: CASSSSTGFSNQPQHF. The CDR3 region has the DNA TGTGCCAGCAGCAGTTCAACGGGGTTTAGCAATCAGCCCCAGCATTTT.

This chain links TRBV9 with TRBJ2-3; D is possibly TRBD1 or TRBD2 (5 bases each). The V gene lost 4 bases and the J gene lost 4 bases, with 16 bases spanning the gap. The CDR3 contains 15 residues. The V gene's germline CDR1 is SGDLS and CDR2 YYNGEE. CDR3: CASSFRDLLSDTQYF. In DNA form, the CDR3 reads TGTGCCAGCAGCTTCAGGGACCTTTTATCAGATACGCAGTATTTT.

The chain carries TRBV11-3 and TRBJ1-1, with 7 bases identical to TRBD1. The V gene's germline CDR1 is SGHNT and CDR2 YENEEA. V dropped 7 bases and J dropped 3; count of bases not matched to a gene: 5. The CDR3 has 13 residues. The CDR3 sequence is CASTEDRHTEAFF. As DNA, the CDR3 is TGTGCCAGCACCGAGGACAGGCACACTGAAGCTTTCTTT.